The 27 T cell receptor beta chains below all came from one sample that was sequenced in a study of early T cells in non-severe SARS-CoV-2 infection. TCRdb analysed the 5' RACE reads with MiXCR anew, one entry per CDR3 protein. This sample has approximately 31,000 distinct CDR3 sequences, with approximately 6.2% found just once. The sequenced material came from whole blood. Receptors originate from an adult who was a healthcare worker with PCR-confirmed SARS-CoV-2 infection or an uninfected control (not recorded which).

This rearrangement joins TRBV5-1 to TRBJ1-3; D possibly corresponds to TRBD1 (6 bases). The CDR3 has 15 amino acids. Germline V gene sequence: CDR1 SGHRS, CDR2 YFSETQ. V shed 0 bases and J shed 4 bases, with 11 bases lying between them. The DNA for the CDR3 is TGCGCCAGCAGCTTGGAACAGGGTAGAGGAAACACCATATATTTT. Translation gives CASSLEQGRGNTIYF. The whole variable domain, filled in from reference TRBV5-1 and TRBJ1-3, reads KAGVTQTPRYLIKTRGQQVTLSCSPISGHRSVSWYQQTPGQGLQFLFEYFSETQRNKGNFPGRFSGRQFSNSRSEMNVSTLELGDSALYLCASSLEQGRGNTIYFGEGSWLTVV.

Ten or more counts support this clonotype. The CDR3 is CASSLTSAGDEQFF. CDR3 nucleotide sequence: TGTGCCAGCAGCTTAACTAGCGCTGGGGATGAGCAGTTCTTC. The V and J genes are TRBV5-8 and TRBJ2-1; 7 nucleotides match TRBD2. The CDR3 length is 14 residues. Trimming cost V 2 bases and J 8 bases; bases outside gene matches: 7. CDR1 and CDR2 (germline): SGHTS, YDEGEE.

The sample holds many counts of this clonotype. This rearrangement joins TRBV5-5 to TRBJ1-1, with a weak D call TRBD1 (6 bases). The V gene lost 4 bases and the J gene lost 7 bases, with 26 bases spanning the gap. There are 17 residues in the CDR3. CDR1 SGHKS and CDR2 YYEKEE come from the germline V gene (reference sequence). CDR3 coding DNA: TGTGCCAGCAGCCTAGGGCCAGGGGCAGGTCCAACGGTTGAAGCTTTCTTT. Translation: CASSLGPGAGPTVEAFF.

The chain links TRBV6-2 or TRBV6-3 to TRBJ2-1; 8 bases map to TRBD2. J lost 5 bases, V lost 9 bases, and 12 bases had no gene match. This CDR3 has 15 amino acids. The germline gives CDR1 MNHEY, CDR2 SVGEGT. CDR3 protein: CASQREPRRDNEQFF. In DNA, the CDR3 is TGTGCCAGTCAGCGGGAGCCCCGAAGGGACAATGAGCAGTTCTTC.

The chain uses TRBV7-9 and TRBJ2-3; D possibly matches TRBD1 or TRBD2 (6 bases each). This CDR3 has 16 residues. Germline CDR1 reads SEHNR; CDR2 reads FQNEAQ (reference sequence). The V gene lost 7 bases and the J gene lost 3 bases, with 20 bases spanning the gap. CDR3: CASTASWRDNTDTQYF. CDR3 DNA: TGTGCCAGCACCGCCTCATGGCGGGACAATACAGATACGCAGTATTTT.

Notes on this clonotype: This clone may be a read error of a much larger clone one base away. The CDR3 DNA sequence: TGTGCCAGCAGCTTAGGCCGGAGTAGCGCAGATACGCAGTATTTT. Its translation is CASSLGRSSADTQYF. The chain carries TRBV7-3 and TRBJ2-3, with D perhaps TRBD2 (5 bases). This CDR3 has 15 amino acids. The V and J ends lost 2 bases and 4 bases respectively, with 13 bases between them. Looked up from germline, CDR1 is SGHTA and CDR2 is FQGTGA.

This clonotype was observed a few times. The chain is built from TRBV6-5 and TRBJ2-3, with TRBD2 matching 9 bases. The CDR3 is 15 residues long. Germline CDR1 reads MNHEY; CDR2 reads SVGAGI. Trimming took 6 bases from V and 6 from J; bases not matched to a gene: 10. CDR3 in DNA: TGTGCCAGCAGGCCTAGCGGGATCCCCACGGATACGCAGTATTTT. Amino acids: CASRPSGIPTDTQYF.

This clonotype was seen ten or more times. The V and J genes are TRBV7-8 and TRBJ1-6; TRBD1 is a possible D gene (5 bases). V lost 1 base and J lost 4, with 14 bases in between. Germline lookup yields CDR1 SGHVS and CDR2 FQNEAQ. The length of the CDR3 is 17 residues. CDR3: CASSLDQGTTYNSPLHF. CDR3 DNA sequence: TGTGCCAGCAGCTTAGATCAGGGCACCACTTATAATTCACCCCTCCACTTT.

This clonotype showed up many times. The V gene is TRBV12-3 or TRBV12-4, the J gene TRBJ2-6; D gene ambiguous. The CDR3 spans 15 residues. V was pared by 3 bases and J by 2 bases, with 8 bases between. CDR3 sequence reads: CASSFNRAGANVLTF. CDR3 nucleotide sequence: TGTGCCAGCAGTTTTAACCGGGCTGGGGCCAACGTCCTGACTTTC.

This clonotype was counted ten times or more. The V and J genes are TRBV4-1 and TRBJ2-1; perhaps TRBD2 as D (6 bases). The CDR3 loop spans 19 amino acids. Germline V gene lookup returns CDR1 MGHRA and CDR2 YSYEKL. V was clipped by 1 base and J by 8 bases, with 27 bases between them. The CDR3 DNA reads TGCGCCAGCAGCCAAGTTCCGAGGGGCGCGCCCCGGGCGGGGCATGAGCAGTTCTTC. As protein: CASSQVPRGAPRAGHEQFF.

This clonotype was picked up many times. The chain combines TRBV11-3 with TRBJ2-1; 11 nucleotides align to TRBD2. This CDR3 has 15 amino acids. V was clipped by 5 bases and J by 3 bases; unmatched bases: 3. Germline CDR1 reads SGHNT; CDR2 reads YENEEA. This CDR3 reads CASSVLAGDYNEQFF. The CDR3 coding sequence is TGTGCCAGCAGCGTACTAGCGGGGGACTACAATGAGCAGTTCTTC.

This clonotype was counted at least ten times. V and J are TRBV2 and TRBJ2-7; D is ambiguous. Germline values: CDR1 SNHLY, CDR2 FYNNEI. Trimming shortened V by 5 bases and J by 3 bases, and 8 bases separated the two germline ends. This CDR3 comprises 12 residues. CDR3 residues: CASSTEGYEQYF. For the CDR3, the DNA is TGTGCCAGCAGTACAGAAGGCTACGAGCAGTACTTC.

The chain couples TRBV29-1 to TRBJ2-2; 8 bases align to TRBD1. V trimming: 6 bases; J trimming: 7 bases; junction bases outside the gene matches: 10. The CDR3 covers 14 residues. The germline V gene encodes CDR1 SQVTM and CDR2 ANQGSEA. The CDR3 region has the DNA TGCAGCGTATGGGGACAGGCCTCCGGCGGGGAGCTGTTTTTT. Translation: CSVWGQASGGELFF.

This clonotype has a count of ten or more. V usage is TRBV10-3 and J usage is TRBJ2-1; D is unresolved. This CDR3 region has 12 residues. Trimming removed 0 bases from V and 3 bases from J, with 0 bases in between. Germline lookup yields CDR1 ENHRY and CDR2 SYGVKD. The CDR3 DNA sequence: TGTGCCATCAGTGAGTCCTACAATGAGCAGTTCTTC. Translation: CAISESYNEQFF.

This clonotype was picked up many times. The rearrangement joins TRBV7-2 to TRBJ1-1; no firm D call. V dropped 1 base and J dropped 8 bases, with 11 bases sitting between them. The CDR3 has 13 amino acids. Germline V CDR1 and CDR2: SGHTA, FQGNSA. CDR3 region: CASSLGSQLEAFF. CDR3 in DNA: TGTGCCAGCAGCTTAGGGTCCCAACTCGAAGCTTTCTTT.

This clonotype was detected ten times or more. This sequence joins TRBV30 and TRBJ2-1, with TRBD2 matching 11 bases. This CDR3 has 16 residues. J gave up 6 bases and V 2 bases, and 9 bases lay outside the gene matches. Germline V gives CDR1 GTSNPN, CDR2 SVGIG (reference sequence). The CDR3 bases are TGTGCCTGGAGTTCTCCGGGACTAGCGGTATCCAATGAGCAGTTCTTC. Its translation: CAWSSPGLAVSNEQFF.

This clonotype has more than one count but fewer than ten. V is TRBV11-3 and J is TRBJ2-7, with no clear D. Germline CDR1 and CDR2: SGHNT and YENEEA. V gave up 0 bases and J gave up 2 bases, with 17 bases separating them. CDR3 length: 17 amino acids. Here the CDR3 reads CASSLEYDLGLTYEQYV. For the CDR3, the DNA is TGTGCCAGCAGCTTAGAATACGACCTGGGATTAACCTACGAGCAGTACGTC.

This clonotype was picked up many times. The germline gene is not matched at one end of the junction; a read error may be the cause. The chain uses TRBV7-7 and TRBJ1-1, with 8 positions matching TRBD1. CDR3 length equals 15 residues. Germline V gene lookup returns CDR1 SSHAT and CDR2 FNYEAQ (reference sequence). The CDR3 loop reads CASSRKTGVNTEAFF. For the CDR3, the DNA is TGTGCTAGCAGTCGGAAGACAGGGGTTAACACTGAAGCTTTCTTT.

V gene TRBV20-1 combines with J gene TRBJ1-6; possible D gene TRBD1, 6 bases. The germline V gene has CDR1 DFQATT and CDR2 SNEGSKA (reference sequence). The CDR3 sequence is 14 residues long. V lost 0 bases, J lost 10 bases, and 13 bases lay in between. The CDR3 sequence: CSARDQGTGSPLHF. Written as DNA, the CDR3 is TGCAGTGCTAGAGATCAGGGGACGGGATCACCCCTCCACTTT.

This clonotype was seen many times. The chain joins TRBV20-1 to TRBJ2-7; no clear D gene. V lost 8 bases, J lost 7 bases, and 18 bases lay in between. Germline assignment: CDR1 DFQATT and CDR2 SNEGSKA (reference sequence). This CDR3 is built from 12 residues. Here the CDR3 reads CSNTRMEWEQYF. CDR3 nucleotide sequence: TGCAGTAATACACGGATGGAGTGGGAGCAGTACTTC.

This clonotype was observed many times. Sequence at one end of the junction differs from germline and may be a read error. V gene TRBV7-9 combines with J gene TRBJ1-4; D not resolved. CDR1 SEHNR and CDR2 FQNEAQ come from the germline V gene (reference sequence). This CDR3 region has 13 residues. CDR3 region: CASSFHAGLPSHF. DNA for the CDR3: TGTGCCAGCAGCTTCCATGCCGGGCTCCCGTCCCACTTT.

This clonotype is medium-sized. This chain links TRBV5-6 with TRBJ2-1; D is unresolved. V was pared by 2 bases and J by 5 bases, with 32 bases between. The CDR3 has 21 amino acids. Germline CDR1 and CDR2: SGHDT and YYEEEE. DNA for the CDR3: TGTGCCAGCAGCTTAGAAGGCGGACGGACGACCCCCCAGCAACACCACAATGAGCAGTTCTTC. This codes for CASSLEGGRTTPQQHHNEQFF.

The rearrangement links TRBV30 to TRBJ2-1, with D perhaps TRBD2 (6 bases). The V end was cut by 3 bases, the J end by 15 bases, with 18 bases between. In germline, CDR1 is GTSNPN, CDR2 SVGIG (reference sequence). The CDR3 is made up of 12 amino acids. This chain's CDR3 is CAWSPSAGSAFF. In nucleotides, the CDR3 is TGTGCCTGGAGCCCTTCAGCGGGCTCCGCGTTCTTC.

J is TRBJ2-5 and V is TRBV12-3 or TRBV12-4, with 7 nucleotides matching TRBD1. This CDR3 comprises 14 residues. The V gene end was trimmed by 7 bases and the J gene end by 5 bases; junction bases not matched to a gene: 10. Written as DNA, the CDR3 is TGTGCCAGCATTCCCCCGACAGGGACGGAGACCCAGTACTTC. Protein sequence: CASIPPTGTETQYF.

Sample share makes this clonotype medium-sized. The V call is TRBV20-1, the J call TRBJ2-7; maybe TRBD1 (5 bases). V lost 0 bases and J 3 bases, leaving 15 bases between the germline ends. The CDR3 has 15 amino acids. Germline lookup yields CDR1 DFQATT and CDR2 SNEGSKA (reference sequence). This chain's CDR3 is CSARDTDTLIYEQYF. DNA of the CDR3: TGCAGTGCTAGAGATACGGACACTTTGATCTACGAGCAGTACTTC.

The chain employs TRBV29-1 and TRBJ2-2, with D hard to call. The ends were cut back, 7 bases at V and 4 bases at J, with 13 bases in the middle. CDR3 length: 13 amino acids. Germline V gives CDR1 SQVTM, CDR2 ANQGSEA. The CDR3 here is CSATLGPTGELFF. The DNA of the CDR3 is TGCAGCGCAACTTTAGGACCCACCGGGGAGCTGTTTTTT.

In this sample, this clonotype turned up a few times. The V and J genes are TRBV30 and TRBJ2-3, with 7 bases fitting TRBD2. V shed 6 bases, J shed 1 base, and the junction held 7 bases outside the gene matches. Germline assignment: CDR1 GTSNPN and CDR2 SVGIG (reference sequence). CDR3 length equals 14 residues. CDR3 loop: CACLAGEGTDTQYF. As DNA, the CDR3 is TGTGCCTGTTTGGCGGGAGAGGGCACAGATACGCAGTATTTT.